The clone carrying this T cell receptor beta chain is a singleton in its sample. This entry is derived from a study of control samples from healthy donors and cancer patients. Data came from immunoSEQ multiplex PCR; TCRdb stores just in-frame clones and leaves some out. The table includes over 50,000 clones, 88% detected once. Trimming pared 7 bases from V and 3 bases from J, leaving 15 bases between. The CDR3 has 14 amino acids. Germline lookup yields CDR1 LNHDA and CDR2 SQIVND (reference sequence). Sequenced sample: blood. This sequence was found in a man in his fifties or sixties in good health. The chain employs TRBV19 and TRBJ1-1; D call uncertain. CDR3 sequence: CASNLNRLDTEAFF. As DNA, the CDR3 is TGTGCCAGTAACCTCAACCGTCTGGACACTGAAGCTTTCTTT.